This T cell receptor beta chain was sequenced in a study of cytomegalovirus exposure and HLA in healthy donors. PCR employed 60 Vbeta and 13 Jbeta primers. This table comes from immunoSEQ multiplex PCR, and its TCRdb copy is limited to in-frame clones, with some not included. The data show some 130,000 clones, with about 80% seen just once and 0.95% to 1.5% held by the top ten. Study results and caveats: Later work found most CMV-associated TCR beta chains apparently HLA-restricted. Across donors, most TCRs were seen rarely, yet some public ones were widespread. One later analysis reportedly identified an Asian-associated ancestry cluster that showed fewer N-insertions than the approximately 710-donor mean.

Turning to this clone: No antigen is known for it.

Sequenced material: PBMCs. This receptor was taken from a girl aged 2 to 9 in good health and CMV-seronegative.

In DNA form, the CDR3 reads TGTGCCAGCAGCGTAGACCAAACTAAGGAGCAGTACTTC. This gives the protein CASSVDQTKEQYF. J is TRBJ2-7 and V is TRBV9; the D is unclear. Germline V CDR1 and CDR2: SGDLS, YYNGEE. Trimming shortened V by 0 bases and J by 7 bases, and 11 bases separated the two germline ends. There are 13 residues in the CDR3.